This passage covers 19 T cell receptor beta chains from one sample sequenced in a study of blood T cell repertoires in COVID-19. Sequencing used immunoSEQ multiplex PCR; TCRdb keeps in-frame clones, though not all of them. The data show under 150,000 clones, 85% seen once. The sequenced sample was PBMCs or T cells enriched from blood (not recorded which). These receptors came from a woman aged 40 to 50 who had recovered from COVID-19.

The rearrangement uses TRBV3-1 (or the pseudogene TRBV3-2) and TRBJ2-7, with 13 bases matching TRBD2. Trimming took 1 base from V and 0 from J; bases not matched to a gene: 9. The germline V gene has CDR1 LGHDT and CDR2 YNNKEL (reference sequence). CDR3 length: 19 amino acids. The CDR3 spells CASSQGLTSGGLSSYEQYF. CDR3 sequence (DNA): TGTGCCAGCAGCCAAGGGTTGACTAGCGGGGGGCTTAGCTCCTACGAGCAGTACTTC.

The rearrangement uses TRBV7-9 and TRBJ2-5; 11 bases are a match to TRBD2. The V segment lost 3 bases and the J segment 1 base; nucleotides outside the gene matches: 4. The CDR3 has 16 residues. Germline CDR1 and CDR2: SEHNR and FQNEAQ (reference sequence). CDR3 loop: CASSFPTSGAQETQYF. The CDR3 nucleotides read TGTGCCAGCAGCTTCCCGACTAGCGGGGCCCAAGAGACCCAGTACTTC.

CDR3 region: CASSSRDTDTQYF. Written as DNA, the CDR3 is TGTGCCAGCAGCTCCAGGGACACAGATACGCAGTATTTT. V is TRBV7-8 and J is TRBJ2-3; the D gene is possibly TRBD1 (5 bases). The germline V gene encodes CDR1 SGHVS and CDR2 FQNEAQ. Between the trimmed V and J ends, which lost 4 bases and 2 bases, there was a span of 7 bases. This CDR3 comprises 13 residues.

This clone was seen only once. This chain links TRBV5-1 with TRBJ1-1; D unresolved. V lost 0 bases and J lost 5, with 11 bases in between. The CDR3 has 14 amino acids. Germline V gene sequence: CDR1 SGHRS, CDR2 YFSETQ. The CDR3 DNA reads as TGCGCCAGCAGCTTGGGCCCCTCGGGGACTGAAGCTTTCTTT. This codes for CASSLGPSGTEAFF.

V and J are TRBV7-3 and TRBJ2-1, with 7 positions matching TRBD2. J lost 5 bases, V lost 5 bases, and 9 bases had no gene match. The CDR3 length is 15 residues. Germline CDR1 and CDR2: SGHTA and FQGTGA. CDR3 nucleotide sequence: TGTGCCAGCAGCCTAGGGCTAGCGGAGGACAATGAGCAGTTCTTC. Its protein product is CASSLGLAEDNEQFF. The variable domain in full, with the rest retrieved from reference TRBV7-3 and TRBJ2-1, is GAGVSQTPSNKVTEKGKYVELRCDPISGHTALYWYRQSLGQGPEFLIYFQGTGAADDSGLPNDRFFAVRPEGSVSTLKIQRTERGDSAVYLCASSLGLAEDNEQFFGPGTRLTVL.

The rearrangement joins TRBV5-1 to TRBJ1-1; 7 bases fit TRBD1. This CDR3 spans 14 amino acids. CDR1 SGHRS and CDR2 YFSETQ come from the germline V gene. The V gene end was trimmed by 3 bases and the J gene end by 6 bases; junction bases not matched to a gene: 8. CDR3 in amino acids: CASSSRTGEAEAFF. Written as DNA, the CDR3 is TGCGCCAGCAGCTCGAGGACAGGCGAAGCTGAAGCTTTCTTT.

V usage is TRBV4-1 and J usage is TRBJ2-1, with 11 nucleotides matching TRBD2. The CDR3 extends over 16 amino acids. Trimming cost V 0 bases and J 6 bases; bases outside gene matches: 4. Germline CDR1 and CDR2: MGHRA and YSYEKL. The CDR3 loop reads CASSQERLAGSNEQFF. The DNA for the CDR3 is TGCGCCAGCAGCCAAGAGCGACTAGCGGGGAGCAATGAGCAGTTCTTC.

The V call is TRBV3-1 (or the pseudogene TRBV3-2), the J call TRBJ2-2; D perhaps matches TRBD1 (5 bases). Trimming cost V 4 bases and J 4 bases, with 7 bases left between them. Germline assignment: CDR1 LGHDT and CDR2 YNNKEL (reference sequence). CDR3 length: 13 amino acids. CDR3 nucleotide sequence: TGTGCCAGCAGCCTTAGGGGCACCGGGGAGCTGTTTTTT. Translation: CASSLRGTGELFF.

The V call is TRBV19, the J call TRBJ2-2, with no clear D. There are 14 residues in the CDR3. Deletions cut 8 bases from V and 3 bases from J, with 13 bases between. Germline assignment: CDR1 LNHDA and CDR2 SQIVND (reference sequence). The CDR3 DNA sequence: TGTGCCAGTCGTGCTCTCTGGCACACCGGGGAGCTGTTTTTT. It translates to CASRALWHTGELFF.

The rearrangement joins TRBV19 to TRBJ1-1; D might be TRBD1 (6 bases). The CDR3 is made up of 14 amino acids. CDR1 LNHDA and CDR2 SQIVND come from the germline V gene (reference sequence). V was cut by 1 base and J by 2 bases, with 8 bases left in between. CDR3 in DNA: TGTGCCAGTAGTATAGTTGGGGGCAACACTGAAGCTTTCTTT. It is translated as CASSIVGGNTEAFF.

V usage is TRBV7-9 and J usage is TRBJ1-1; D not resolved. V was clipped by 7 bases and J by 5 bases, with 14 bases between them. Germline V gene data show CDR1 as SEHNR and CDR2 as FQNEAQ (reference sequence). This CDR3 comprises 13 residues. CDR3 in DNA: TGTGCCAGCACTCCGGCCGACGGGACTGAAGCTTTCTTT. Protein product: CASTPADGTEAFF.

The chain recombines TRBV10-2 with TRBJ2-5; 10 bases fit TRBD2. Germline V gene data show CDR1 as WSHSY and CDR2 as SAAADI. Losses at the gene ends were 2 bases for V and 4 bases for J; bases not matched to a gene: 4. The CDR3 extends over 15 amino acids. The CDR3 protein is CASSEVAGGGETQYF. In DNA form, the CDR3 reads TGCGCCAGCAGTGAGGTAGCGGGGGGCGGAGAGACCCAGTACTTC.

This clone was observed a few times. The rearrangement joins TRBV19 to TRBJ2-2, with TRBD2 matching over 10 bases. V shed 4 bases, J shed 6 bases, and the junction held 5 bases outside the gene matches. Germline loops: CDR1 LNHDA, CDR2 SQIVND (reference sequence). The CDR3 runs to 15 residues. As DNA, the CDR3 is TGTGCCAGTAGTAGAGCGGGGGGGCCTGCCGGGGAGCTGTTTTTT. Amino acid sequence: CASSRAGGPAGELFF.

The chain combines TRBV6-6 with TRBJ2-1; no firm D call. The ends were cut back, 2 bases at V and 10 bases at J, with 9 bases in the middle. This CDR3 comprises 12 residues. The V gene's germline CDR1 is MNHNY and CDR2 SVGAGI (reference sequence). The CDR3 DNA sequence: TGTGCCAGCAGTTACCCCCCGGTGGAGCAGTTCTTC. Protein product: CASSYPPVEQFF.

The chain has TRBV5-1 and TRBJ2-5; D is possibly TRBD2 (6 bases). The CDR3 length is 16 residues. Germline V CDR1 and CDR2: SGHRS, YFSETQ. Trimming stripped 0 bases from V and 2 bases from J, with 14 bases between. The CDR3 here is CASSLAGSGRQETQYF. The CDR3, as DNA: TGCGCCAGCAGCTTGGCAGGGTCGGGGAGGCAAGAGACCCAGTACTTC.

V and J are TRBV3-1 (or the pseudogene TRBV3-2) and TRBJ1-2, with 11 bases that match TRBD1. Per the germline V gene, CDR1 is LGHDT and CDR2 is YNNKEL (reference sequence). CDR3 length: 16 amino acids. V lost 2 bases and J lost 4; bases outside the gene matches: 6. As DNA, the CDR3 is TGTGCCAGCAGCCAATCTGGACAGGGGGCCATCTATGGCTACACCTTC. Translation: CASSQSGQGAIYGYTF.

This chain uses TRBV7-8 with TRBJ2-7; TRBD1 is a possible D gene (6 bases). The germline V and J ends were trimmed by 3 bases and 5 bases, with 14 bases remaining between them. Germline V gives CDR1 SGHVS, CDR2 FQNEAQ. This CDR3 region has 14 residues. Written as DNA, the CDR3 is TGTGCCAGCAGCTTTACGGGACAAATTCACGAGCAGTACTTC. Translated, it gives CASSFTGQIHEQYF.

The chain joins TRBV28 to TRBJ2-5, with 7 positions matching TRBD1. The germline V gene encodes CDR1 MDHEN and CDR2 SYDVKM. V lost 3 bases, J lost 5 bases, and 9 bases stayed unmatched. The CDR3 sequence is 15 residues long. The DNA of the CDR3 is TGTGCCAGCAGTTTGCCAGGGGGATCTATTGAGACCCAGTACTTC. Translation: CASSLPGGSIETQYF. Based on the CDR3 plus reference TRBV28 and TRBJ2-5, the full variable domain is DVKVTQSSRYLVKRTGEKVFLECVQDMDHENMFWYRQDPGLGLRLIYFSYDVKMKEKGDIPEGYSVSREKKERFSLILESASTNQTSMYLCASSLPGGSIETQYFGPGTRLLVL.

The CDR3 bases are TGTGCCAGCAGCCAAGACCCTAGCGGGGGGTTGAATGAGCAGTTCTTC. Its protein is CASSQDPSGGLNEQFF. The chain carries TRBV4-2 and TRBJ2-1; 11 bases align to TRBD2. CDR3 length: 16 residues. V shed 0 bases and J 7 bases; nucleotides not matched to a gene: 5. Germline V gene lookup returns CDR1 LGHNA and CDR2 YNFKEQ.